This is a list of T cell receptor beta chains from one sample in a study of somatic mutations in cytotoxic T cells in rheumatoid arthritis. TCRdb keeps only in-frame clones here, not all; method: immunoSEQ multiplex PCR. This sample yields some 30,000 clones, of which around 87% are seen a single time; less than 9.5% belongs to the top ten. Sequenced sample: CD8+ T cells sorted from blood. These receptors all come from an adult with rheumatoid arthritis. The CDR3 runs from the conserved cysteine through the conserved F or W. D genes are given only for firm matches. Where a row states a size, it is once, few, many or the class of an expanded clone; other rows omit it.

j_call	d_call	cdr3_length	clone_size	v_call	cdr3_aa	cdr3_nt
TRBJ2-5	NA	17	NA	TRBV14	CASSQDRGHDLQETQYF	TGTGCCAGCAGCCAAGATCGTGGACACGACCTGCAAGAGACCCAGTACTTC
TRBJ2-1	TRBD2	15	once	TRBV7-9	CASTPPKREVGEQFF	TGTGCCAGCACCCCACCGAAGCGGGAGGTTGGTGAGCAGTTCTTC
TRBJ2-5	TRBD2	14	NA	TRBV7-6	CASSLLAGEETQYF	TGTGCCAGCAGCTTACTAGCGGGAGAAGAGACCCAGTACTTC
TRBJ2-2	TRBD1	18	NA	TRBV2	CASTVPGTGPLGTGELFF	TGTGCCAGCACCGTGCCTGGGACAGGACCCCTCGGCACCGGGGAGCTGTTTTTT
TRBJ2-7	NA	13	NA	TRBV7-2	CASSALSSYEQYF	TGTGCCAGCAGCGCGTTGTCCTCCTACGAGCAGTACTTC
TRBJ1-4	NA	14	NA	TRBV5-1	CASSLAGGYEKLFF	TGCGCCAGCAGCTTGGCAGGCGGATATGAAAAACTGTTTTTT
TRBJ2-1	NA	16	NA	TRBV18	CASSPFGTKFYNEQFF	TGTGCCAGCTCACCATTCGGGACAAAGTTCTACAATGAGCAGTTCTTC
TRBJ2-5	NA	14	once	TRBV12-2	CASRLVAGQETQYF	TGTGCAAGTCGCTTAGTGGCAGGACAAGAGACCCAGTACTTC
TRBJ2-1	NA	15	NA	TRBV4-1	CASSQDSGTTIEQFF	TGCGCCAGCAGCCAAGATTCAGGGACCACGATCGAGCAGTTCTTC
TRBJ2-7	NA	19	NA	TRBV21-1	CASPRGSGGSFRSSYEQYF	TGTGCCAGCCCCCGGGGGAGCGGGGGGTCGTTTAGAAGCTCCTACGAGCAGTACTTC
TRBJ1-1	NA	14	NA	TRBV27	CASSFWQGHSEAFF	TGTGCCAGCAGTTTTTGGCAGGGACACTCTGAAGCTTTCTTT
TRBJ2-7	NA	14	few	TRBV5-1	CASRTGVASYEQYF	TGCGCCAGCAGGACGGGGGTAGCATCCTACGAGCAGTACTTC
TRBJ1-1	TRBD1	14	NA	TRBV7-8	CASTQDRGNTEAFF	TGTGCCAGCACCCAAGACAGGGGGAACACTGAAGCTTTCTTT
TRBJ2-1	TRBD2	17	NA	TRBV9	CASSVAPTSGTYNEQFF	TGTGCCAGCAGCGTAGCGCCGACTAGCGGCACCTACAATGAGCAGTTCTTC
TRBJ2-1	TRBD2	16	NA	TRBV4-3	CASRGGTSGVYNEQFF	TGCGCCAGCAGGGGCGGGACTAGCGGGGTCTACAATGAGCAGTTCTTC
TRBJ2-5	NA	14	NA	TRBV5-1	CASSLPDSQETQYF	TGCGCCAGCAGCTTACCGGACAGTCAAGAGACCCAGTACTTC
TRBJ1-1	NA	12	NA	TRBV4-1	CASSREGAEAFF	TGCGCCAGCAGCCGAGAGGGGGCTGAAGCTTTCTTT
TRBJ1-2	TRBD1	16	NA	TRBV6-1	CASSDGPRDRVSGYTF	TGTGCCAGCAGTGACGGCCCACGGGACAGGGTTAGCGGCTACACCTTC
TRBJ1-1	NA	14	NA	TRBV7-9	CASSLAVLGTEAFF	TGTGCCAGCAGCTTAGCAGTTCTTGGGACTGAAGCTTTCTTT
TRBJ1-5	NA	15	NA	TRBV11-2	CASSFGTYPNQPQHF	TGTGCCAGCAGCTTCGGGACATATCCCAATCAGCCCCAGCATTTT
TRBJ1-1	NA	11	NA	TRBV30	CAYGPDTEAFF	TGTGCATATGGGCCGGACACTGAAGCTTTCTTT
TRBJ2-7	TRBD2	15	NA	TRBV5-6	CASSLTSGSGDEQYF	TGTGCCAGCAGCTTAACAAGCGGGAGTGGAGACGAGCAGTACTTC
TRBJ2-1	TRBD2	15	NA	TRBV19	CASRRTSGVYNEQFF	TGTGCCAGTAGAAGGACTAGCGGGGTTTACAATGAGCAGTTCTTC
TRBJ2-1	TRBD2	15	NA	TRBV27	CASSPTSGSSNEQFF	TGTGCCAGCAGTCCCACTAGCGGGAGTAGCAATGAGCAGTTCTTC